This is a list of T cell receptor beta chains from one sample in a study of tumor and adjacent non-tumor tissue in lung cancer. TCRdb redid the calling of the multiplex PCR reads with MiXCR, one entry per CDR3 protein. The data show 75,000 to 95,000 distinct CDR3 sequences, with approximately 65% seen just once and about 18% held by the top ten. The sample was lung tumor tissue. The receptors shown here come from a man aged 55 to 70 with non-small cell lung cancer. The CDR3 runs from the conserved cysteine through the conserved F or W. The D gene is left open where the match is weak. Where a row states a size, it is once, few, many or the class of an expanded clone; other rows omit it.

>TRBJ2-5|TRBV11-1|NA|NA
CASSLGRTNQETPYF
TGTGCCAGCAGCCTGGGTAGGACTAATCAAGAGACCCCGTACTTC
>TRBJ2-5|TRBV28|TRBD1|NA
CTSSLSGTGHETQYF
TGTACCAGCAGTTTATCGGGGACAGGGCATGAGACCCAGTACTTC
>TRBJ2-5|TRBV5-1|NA|few
CASSPGTQQETQYF
TGCGCCAGCAGCCCCGGGACGCAGCAGGAGACCCAGTACTTC
>TRBJ2-1|TRBV5-1|NA|many
CASSLAGGASEQFF
TGCGCCAGCAGCTTGGCTGGGGGGGCGAGTGAGCAGTTCTTC
>TRBJ2-3|TRBV4-2|TRBD2|many
CASSQAVAGTVTQYF
TGTGCCAGCAGCCAAGCTGTAGCGGGGACGGTGACGCAGTATTTT
>TRBJ1-1|TRBV28|NA|few
CASRPPRPNTEAFF
TGTGCCAGCAGACCCCCTCGGCCGAACACTGAAGCTTTCTTT
>TRBJ2-1|TRBV11-2|TRBD2|once
CANSLGLAGVGSHVNEQFF
TGTGCCAACAGCCTGGGACTAGCGGGAGTGGGATCCCATGTCAATGAGCAGTTCTTC
>TRBJ2-6|TRBV20-1|NA|NA
CSARGASSGANVLTF
TGCAGTGCTAGAGGGGCGTCCTCCGGGGCCAACGTCCTGACTTTC
>TRBJ2-1|TRBV6-2/TRBV6-3|NA|NA
CAISLADNEQFF
TGTGCCATCAGCCTTGCAGACAATGAGCAGTTCTTC
>TRBJ1-5|TRBV5-5|NA|NA
CPSSAGLMNQPQYF
TGTCCCAGCAGCGCAGGATTGATGAATCAGCCCCAGTATTTC
>TRBJ1-2|TRBV11-2|NA|few
CASRKHGNTF
TGTGCCAGCAGAAAACACGGGAACACCTTC